The 19 T cell receptor beta chains reported below all come from one sample, sequenced in a study of metastatic and nonmetastatic thyroid tumors. Through MiXCR, TCRdb re-clonotyped the PCR reads. The table shows about 40,000 clones, with about a sixth occurring only once. All patients reached thyroid surgery having received no treatment beforehand. Sequencing was carried out using tumor tissue. These receptors were obtained from a female donor with papillary thyroid cancer or a benign thyroid nodule (not recorded which). Some clones in this sample may be carry-over from other donors' samples.

By sample share, this clone is large. This chain's CDR3 is CASSYSAGGTEAFF. CDR3 nucleotide sequence: TGTGCCAGCAGTTACTCGGCAGGGGGCACTGAAGCTTTCTTT. V is TRBV6-5 and J is TRBJ1-1, with TRBD1 identical over 7 bases. V lost 0 bases and J lost 4; bases outside the gene matches: 2. Germline CDR1 is MNHEY and CDR2 is SVGAGI. The CDR3 is made up of 14 amino acids.

This clone was counted many times. The genes are TRBV2 and TRBJ1-4; 7 bases line up with TRBD1. V trimming: 6 bases; J trimming: 4 bases; junction bases outside the gene matches: 5. Germline V gene data show CDR1 as SNHLY and CDR2 as FYNNEI. This CDR3 comprises 14 residues. In nucleotides, the CDR3 is TGTGCCAGCAGCCAAAGACAGGGTAATGAAAAACTGTTTTTT. Its translation is CASSQRQGNEKLFF.

This clone was recorded many times. V and J are TRBV28 and TRBJ1-2; no firm D call. Trimming removed 6 bases from V and 7 bases from J, with 12 bases in between. The CDR3 totals 12 residues. Germline CDR1 is MDHEN and CDR2 is SYDVKM. The CDR3: CASRDLGPGYTF. The CDR3 DNA reads as TGTGCCAGCAGGGACCTAGGACCTGGCTACACCTTC.

This clone was counted at least ten times. This sequence may be a read error, since a much larger clone differs from it by one base. At the DNA level, this CDR3 is encoded by other sequences in the same sample as well. The chain recombines TRBV11-2 with TRBJ2-7; the D gene is possibly TRBD1 (5 bases). Germline loops: CDR1 SGHAT, CDR2 FQNNGV. CDR3 length: 16 amino acids. CDR3 amino acids: CASSLVRGTGIYEQYF. The DNA of the CDR3 is TGTGCCAGCAGCTTAGTTAGGGGTACTGGAATCTACGAGCAGTATTTC.

This clone was detected many times. The chain links TRBV18 to TRBJ1-2; D remains unclear. V was cut by 4 bases and J by 4 bases, with 10 bases left in between. The germline CDR1 and CDR2 sequences are KGHSH and LQKENI. The CDR3 sequence is 13 residues long. For the CDR3, the DNA is TGTGCCAGCTCACGCTCGGATACCTATGGCTACACCTTC. The encoded protein is CASSRSDTYGYTF.

This clone has a count of ten or more. The sample carries other DNA sequences with the same CDR3. The chain is built from TRBV7-2 and TRBJ2-5; D gene uncertain. The CDR3 loop spans 14 amino acids. The germline V gene has CDR1 SGHTA and CDR2 FQGNSA. V lost 5 bases and J lost 5, with 15 bases in between. CDR3 amino acids: CASSPVGAGETQYF. The CDR3 DNA sequence: TGTGCCAGCAGCCCGGTAGGTGCTGGCGAGACCCAGTACTTC. Using reference TRBV7-2 and TRBJ2-5 for the parts outside the CDR3, the full variable domain is GAGVSQSPSNKVTEKGKDVELRCDPISGHTALYWYRQSLGQGLEFLIYFQGNSAPDKSGLPSDRFSAERTGGSVSTLTIQRTQQEDSAVYLCASSPVGAGETQYFGPGTRLLVL.

This clone has just a few counts. Likely a read error: the CDR3 ends without its conserved phenylalanine or tryptophan. Because the CDR3's place on the DNA is in doubt, the DNA is left out and the CDR3 is given as listed by TCRdb. V and J are TRBV6-2 or TRBV6-3 and TRBJ1-5; the D call of TRBD1 is as the table states it, not checked on the DNA. The CDR3 spans 9 residues, counting both ends. The germline V gene has CDR1 MNHEY and CDR2 SVGEGT. The CDR3 protein is CASSSRDNL.

Remarks on this clone: A much bigger clone sits one base away, suggesting this may be a read error. The gene calls are TRBV29-1 and TRBJ1-2; D perhaps matches TRBD1 (5 bases). V gave up 8 bases and J gave up 4 bases, with 20 bases separating them. CDR3 length: 14 amino acids. Germline V lookup: CDR1 SQVTM, CDR2 ANQGSEA. CDR3 in amino acids: CSSFAGGSGYGYTF. The CDR3 bases are TGCAGCTCCTTTGCCGGGGGTTCGGGCTATGGCTACACCTTC.

This clone has only a few counts. This may be a read error: a much more frequent sequence differs by one nucleotide. This sequence joins TRBV2 and TRBJ2-4; D unresolved. The CDR3 contains 11 residues. Germline V lookup: CDR1 SNHLY, CDR2 FYNNEI. The CDR3 sequence: CASIPKTIQYF. CDR3 DNA: TGTGCCAGCATTCCCAAAACCATTCAGTACTTC.

This clone was counted ten times or more. This could be a read error, since a much larger clone is one nucleotide away. The CDR3 carries no conserved terminal phenylalanine or tryptophan, so it likely arises from a read error. The V call is TRBV5-1, the J call TRBJ1-1, with D unclear. V was cut by 0 bases and J by 5 bases, with 14 bases left in between. This CDR3 has 15 residues. Germline loops: CDR1 SGHRS, CDR2 YFSETQ. The CDR3: CASSLAAVLGTEAFS. The CDR3 region has the DNA TGCGCCAGCAGCTTGGCGGCAGTACTGGGGACTGAAGCTTTCTCT.

V is TRBV20-1 and J is TRBJ2-7; D ambiguous. The CDR3 is made up of 15 amino acids. V lost 5 bases and J lost 3, with 20 bases in between. Per germline, CDR1 DFQATT and CDR2 SNEGSKA (reference sequence). CDR3: CSADTTSISGYEQYF. CDR3 DNA sequence: TGCAGTGCTGATACCACAAGCATTTCGGGCTACGAGCAGTACTTC.

On this clone: A read error is likely, as this CDR3 ends without the conserved phenylalanine or tryptophan. The chain employs TRBV6-1 and TRBJ1-1; 7 bases map to TRBD1. The CDR3 spans 16 residues. The V segment lost 2 bases and the J segment 1 base; nucleotides outside the gene matches: 7. Germline V gene data show CDR1 as MNHNS and CDR2 as SASEGT. The CDR3 coding sequence is TGTGCCAGCAGTGAATTTTTGACAGGGAGGAACACTGAAGCTTTCTCT. Protein: CASSEFLTGRNTEAFS.

This clone was picked up many times. This chain links TRBV2 with TRBJ1-1; 7 nucleotides line up with TRBD1. Germline V gene data show CDR1 as SNHLY and CDR2 as FYNNEI. Unmatched junction bases numbered 4, after V lost 3 bases and J lost 3 bases. The CDR3 contains 14 residues. This CDR3 reads CASSDKGAYTEAFF. DNA of the CDR3: TGTGCCAGCAGTGACAAGGGGGCCTACACTGAAGCTTTCTTT.

This clone appeared many times. This CDR3 is also generated by other DNA sequences in the sample. The chain recombines TRBV28 with TRBJ1-2; D is undetermined. CDR3 length equals 13 residues. In germline, CDR1 is MDHEN, CDR2 SYDVKM. V was cut by 6 bases and J by 0 bases, with 8 bases left in between. CDR3 in DNA: TGTGCCAGCAGCTCTTTCGCTAACTATGGCTACACCTTC. It encodes CASSSFANYGYTF.

This clone appeared many times. Here the CDR3 reads CSARDFRNRGDTEAFF. The CDR3 coding sequence is TGCAGTGCTAGAGATTTTAGGAACAGGGGGGACACTGAAGCTTTCTTT. The chain couples TRBV20-1 to TRBJ1-1; TRBD1 matches at 8 bases. CDR1 DFQATT and CDR2 SNEGSKA come from the germline V gene (reference sequence). The ends lost 0 bases at V and 3 bases at J; junction bases unmatched: 9. This CDR3 spans 16 amino acids.

This chain links TRBV5-1 with TRBJ1-1; D remains unclear. Trimming removed 2 bases from V and 0 bases from J, with 11 bases in between. CDR3 length: 15 residues. Germline CDR1 SGHRS, CDR2 YFSETQ. The CDR3 here is CASSFSVQMNTEAFF. CDR3 DNA sequence: TGCGCCAGCAGCTTCTCGGTCCAAATGAACACTGAAGCTTTCTTT.

With regard to this clone: A much larger clone differs from this one at a single base, so this may be a read error. The gene calls are TRBV24-1 and TRBJ2-5; 9 bases agree with TRBD2. Trimming took 4 bases from V and 5 from J; bases not matched to a gene: 13. Germline-derived CDR1 and CDR2 are KGHDR and SFDVKD. The CDR3 is 17 residues long. DNA for the CDR3: TGTGCCACCAGTGACCGCGGGTGGGGGACTAGCCCTGAGACCCAGTACTTC. Translated: CATSDRGWGTSPETQYF.

This clone was recorded at least ten times. The chain combines TRBV4-2 with TRBJ1-6; D gene uncertain. In germline, CDR1 is LGHNA, CDR2 YNFKEQ. This CDR3 is 13 amino acids long. Deletions cut 2 bases from V and 8 bases from J, with 7 bases between. The CDR3 bases are TGTGCCAGCAGCCAAAGACGGGATTCACCCCTCCACTTT. Its protein product is CASSQRRDSPLHF.

Points on this clone: Germline and junction disagree at one end, which may indicate a read error. The chain couples TRBV9 to TRBJ2-1, with no clear D. The CDR3 length is 13 residues. Germline CDR1 SGDLS, CDR2 YYNGEE. The CDR3 DNA reads as TGTGCCAGCAGAGTAGACGTTTACAATGAGCAGTTCTTC. This translates into CASRVDVYNEQFF.